This T cell receptor (beta chain) was found in a study of T-cell reconstitution after alpha-beta-depleted transplantation in children. General study findings and limits: The authors attributed T-cell counts and diversity one year after transplant mostly to newly produced T cells. Reportedly, roughly two months post-transplant, alpha-beta T cells arose from several hundred expanded graft clones. Surviving thymic progenitors and recipient T cells were the source of high TCRbeta diversity at day 60 in some patients.

The V end lost 2 bases, the J end lost 10 bases, and 11 bases lay between the germline ends. The V gene's germline CDR1 is SQVTM and CDR2 ANQGSEA. CDR3 size: 11 residues. During its preparation, the TCRbeta library received unique molecular identifiers. TCRdb fed the PCR reads into MiXCR, producing one record per CDR3 protein. Of over 150,000 distinct CDR3 sequences in the sample, roughly 7% were seen once. Many counts were recorded for this clonotype. Its antigen is as yet unknown. This clonotype originated in a boy aged 2-9 years with acute lymphoblastic leukemia, due to receive a stem cell transplant. The rearrangement uses TRBV29-1 and TRBJ1-1; no clear D. The source was PBMCs, collected before TCRalphabeta/CD19-depleted stem cell transplant. The CDR3 spells CSVERYEAAFF. The DNA for the CDR3 is TGCAGCGTTGAACGTTACGAAGCAGCTTTCTTT.